This record covers a single T cell receptor beta chain. The antigen remains unidentified. These data originate in a study of metastatic and nonmetastatic thyroid tumors. Turning to the study itself: Repertoire data that came from the blood and tumor or nodule tissue of malignant and benign thyroid patients were compared. Study-level results: A significant increase in TCR beta diversity was reportedly seen in malignant thyroid tumors relative to benign nodules, in blood and tumor.

TCRdb called clones again from the PCR reads with MiXCR. The sample includes 25,000 or so clones, 16% seen only once; the top ten take roughly 4%. None of the patients had undergone any treatment ahead of thyroid surgery. There are 11 residues in the CDR3. Trimming cost V 4 bases and J 4 bases, with 4 bases left between them. Germline V gene lookup returns CDR1 MNHEY and CDR2 SMNVEV (reference sequence). The chain combines TRBV27 with TRBJ2-5; D gene unclear. Sequenced material: blood. The source is a female donor with papillary thyroid cancer or a benign thyroid nodule (not recorded which). Some clones in this sample may be carry-over from other donors' samples. CDR3 nucleotides: TGTGCCAGCAGTTCGAGAGAGACCCAGTACTTC. Its translation: CASSSRETQYF.